These 31 T cell receptor beta chains were all obtained from the same sample, sequenced in a study of graft-versus-host responses after intestinal transplantation. Assay: immunoSEQ multiplex PCR; the TCRdb copy retains only in-frame clones and omits some. The data show roughly 110,000 clones, with about 92% seen just once and 0.95% to 1.5% held by the top ten. No antigens are known for them. The source material was unstimulated CD8+ T cells sorted from spleen or lymph node cells, sampled before transplant. The receptors were sampled from a human donor who was the organ donor for an intestinal transplant.

The chain uses TRBV27 and TRBJ1-1; a weak D match, TRBD1 (5 bases). Trimming took 5 bases from V and 3 from J, leaving 10 bases between them. This CDR3 has 13 residues. Germline V gene sequence: CDR1 MNHEY, CDR2 SMNVEV (reference sequence). As DNA, the CDR3 is TGTGCCAGCAGTCAGGGTGGGTACACTGAAGCTTTCTTT. Residues: CASSQGGYTEAFF.

This clone came up once. This rearrangement joins TRBV10-3 to TRBJ1-5; no definite D call. CDR1 and CDR2 from the germline V gene are ENHRY and SYGVKD. The V gene lost 1 base and the J gene lost 7 bases, with 8 bases spanning the gap. The CDR3 covers 13 residues. The CDR3 DNA is TGTGCCATCAGTGAGTTGGGTGGACAGCCCCAGCATTTT. Protein: CAISELGGQPQHF.

This chain joins TRBV4-1 and TRBJ2-2, with 7 nucleotides matching TRBD1. Germline V gene sequence: CDR1 MGHRA, CDR2 YSYEKL. V shed 6 bases, J shed 4 bases, and the junction held 17 bases outside the gene matches. The CDR3 consists of 18 residues. DNA of the CDR3: TGCGCCAGCAGTCACCGGGACAGTGGCATCTCGACCACCGGGGAGCTGTTTTTT. The encoded protein is CASSHRDSGISTTGELFF.

Notes on this clone: This CDR3 is also generated by other DNA sequences in the sample. The chain carries TRBV7-3 and TRBJ2-3, with D possibly being TRBD2 (5 bases). The CDR3 totals 14 residues. CDR1 SGHTA and CDR2 FQGTGA come from the germline V gene. V shed 0 bases and J shed 1 base, with 5 bases lying between them. The CDR3 DNA sequence: TGTGCCAGCAGCTTAACTAGCGGCACAGATACGCAGTATTTT. Its translation: CASSLTSGTDTQYF.

This sequence joins TRBV5-6 and TRBJ2-5; 9 bases match TRBD1. Germline V lookup: CDR1 SGHDT, CDR2 YYEEEE. V shed 3 bases and J 4 bases; nucleotides not matched to a gene: 7. The CDR3 spans 15 residues. The CDR3 reads CASSSGTGWAETQYF. DNA of the CDR3: TGTGCCAGCAGCTCCGGGACAGGGTGGGCAGAGACCCAGTACTTC.

The chain employs TRBV7-9 and TRBJ1-3; D might be TRBD1 (5 bases). CDR1 is SEHNR and CDR2 is FQNEAQ in the germline V gene (reference sequence). Trimming left V 4 bases short and J 0 bases short, with 13 bases between. This CDR3 has 16 residues. CDR3 loop: CASSSYRTNSGNTIYF. The CDR3 DNA reads as TGTGCCAGCAGCTCCTACCGGACAAACTCTGGAAACACCATATATTTT.

V gene TRBV7-5 combines with J gene TRBJ2-3; TRBD1, the D gene given by the table, was not confirmed from the DNA. TRBV7-5 is classified as a pseudogene. The CDR3 loop spans 16 amino acids. The CDR3 bases are TGTGCCAGAAGCTTCCTCCGGGACAGAAAAACAGATACGCAGTATTTT. This codes for CARSFLRDRKTDTQYF.

The CDR3 nucleotides read TGTGCCAGCAGCTTAGGACCCGACAGGGAGCAGTTCTTC. It yields the protein CASSLGPDREQFF. The rearrangement links TRBV11-2 to TRBJ2-1, with D tentatively TRBD1 (6 bases). V was trimmed by 1 base and J by 10 bases, leaving 11 bases between them. This CDR3 is built from 13 residues. Germline CDR1 reads SGHAT; CDR2 reads FQNNGV.

J is TRBJ2-1 and V is TRBV4-2; tentatively, D is TRBD2 (6 bases). This CDR3 contains 13 residues. The germline V and J ends were trimmed by 4 bases and 11 bases, with 15 bases remaining between them. Germline CDR1 and CDR2: LGHNA and YNFKEQ. CDR3 protein: CASSLTLAPQQFF. In DNA, the CDR3 is TGTGCCAGCAGCCTAACGCTAGCGCCCCAGCAGTTCTTC.

This CDR3 is CASSSGDSSYEQYF. CDR3 DNA: TGTGCCAGCAGCTCAGGGGATTCTTCCTACGAGCAGTACTTC. The V gene is TRBV9, the J gene TRBJ2-7, with D maybe TRBD1 (6 bases). V was pared by 4 bases and J by 1 base, with 12 bases between. CDR1 SGDLS and CDR2 YYNGEE come from the germline V gene. The CDR3 totals 14 residues.

The V gene is TRBV19, the J gene TRBJ2-3; the match to TRBD2 covers 9 bases. V was pared by 5 bases and J by 2 bases, with 8 bases of the junction left unmatched. Per the germline V gene, CDR1 is LNHDA and CDR2 is SQIVND (reference sequence). The CDR3 spans 16 residues. The CDR3 protein is CASSQRPSGTTDTQYF. CDR3 in DNA: TGTGCCAGTAGTCAACGGCCTAGCGGGACCACAGATACGCAGTATTTT.

The chain links TRBV19 to TRBJ1-2; 9 bases align to TRBD1. Losses at the gene ends were 5 bases for V and 5 bases for J; bases not matched to a gene: 6. The CDR3 is 14 amino acids. CDR1 is LNHDA, CDR2 SQIVND, per germline (reference sequence). The CDR3 nucleotides read TGTGCCAGTAGTCCGGGACAGGGCGGGTATGGCTACACCTTC. This encodes CASSPGQGGYGYTF.

The CDR3 coding sequence is TGTGCCAGCAGCTACAGGGGCTCCTACAATGAGCAGTTCTTC. Translated, it gives CASSYRGSYNEQFF. This chain uses TRBV27 with TRBJ2-1, with 7 bases that match TRBD1. The V segment lost 6 bases and the J segment 0 bases; nucleotides outside the gene matches: 2. CDR3 length: 14 residues. Per germline, CDR1 MNHEY and CDR2 SMNVEV (reference sequence).

Only one count was recorded for this clone. V usage is TRBV18 and J usage is TRBJ1-1; no firm D call. V was pared by 4 bases and J by 1 base, with 4 bases between. The CDR3 covers 12 residues. The germline V gene encodes CDR1 KGHSH and CDR2 LQKENI. The CDR3 reads CASSLGNTEAFF. The CDR3 nucleotides read TGTGCCAGCTCACTCGGGAACACTGAAGCTTTCTTT.

The CDR3 region is CASSIGEGLGEQYF. The CDR3 coding sequence is TGTGCCAGCAGCATCGGGGAGGGCCTAGGTGAGCAGTACTTC. This chain links TRBV5-4 with TRBJ2-7, with 7 bases aligning to TRBD2. J lost 7 bases, V lost 4 bases, and 11 bases had no gene match. CDR1 is SGHNT and CDR2 is YYREEE in the germline V gene (reference sequence). The CDR3 extends over 14 amino acids.

DNA for the CDR3: TGTGCCATCAGTGGCCCGCAGGGGGCCCCGAACACCAGCCAAGAGACCCAGTACTTC. This translates into CAISGPQGAPNTSQETQYF. The rearrangement joins TRBV10-3 to TRBJ2-5, with 8 bases fitting TRBD1. Germline lookup yields CDR1 ENHRY and CDR2 SYGVKD. V shed 4 bases and J 1 base; nucleotides not matched to a gene: 17. The CDR3 is 19 amino acids.

V usage is TRBV6-5 and J usage is TRBJ2-5; TRBD2 is a possible D gene (6 bases). This CDR3 region has 13 residues. In germline, CDR1 is MNHEY, CDR2 SVGAGI. The V and J ends lost 8 bases and 1 base respectively, with 11 bases between them. As DNA, the CDR3 is TGTGCCAGCTACGGGAGCAGCCAAGAGACCCAGTACTTC. Protein: CASYGSSQETQYF.

This chain uses TRBV25-1 with TRBJ1-2; 7 nucleotides agree with TRBD1. The CDR3 extends over 12 amino acids. CDR1 and CDR2 from the germline V gene are MGHDK and SYGVNS. The V gene end was trimmed by 6 bases and the J gene end by 4 bases; junction bases not matched to a gene: 2. The CDR3 is CASRGGTYGYTF. Here the CDR3 DNA reads TGTGCCAGCAGAGGGGGCACCTATGGCTACACCTTC.

The chain joins TRBV6-6 to TRBJ2-1; 9 nucleotides agree with TRBD2. V dropped 6 bases and J dropped 7; count of bases not matched to a gene: 1. The CDR3 spans 12 residues. Germline loops: CDR1 MNHNY, CDR2 SVGAGI (reference sequence). The CDR3 is CASRGLANEQFF. In DNA form, the CDR3 reads TGTGCCAGCAGGGGACTAGCAAATGAGCAGTTCTTC.

The CDR3 region has the DNA TGCGCCAGCAGCCAAGATCTGAGCGGCTACAATGAGCAGTTCTTC. Its translation is CASSQDLSGYNEQFF. The J gene is TRBJ2-1, the V gene TRBV4-1; possible D gene TRBD2, 5 bases. The CDR3 length is 15 residues. Per germline, CDR1 MGHRA and CDR2 YSYEKL. The V and J ends lost 0 bases and 3 bases respectively, with 9 bases between them.

The chain uses TRBV28 and TRBJ1-5; D is perhaps TRBD1 (6 bases). The CDR3 is 17 amino acids. Trimming stripped 5 bases from V and 3 bases from J, with 20 bases between. Germline values: CDR1 MDHEN, CDR2 SYDVKM. CDR3: CASSTLLDSVDNQPQHF. The CDR3 DNA is TGTGCCAGCAGTACACTACTGGACAGCGTGGACAATCAGCCCCAGCATTTT.

This clone was detected a few times. V gene TRBV10-3 combines with J gene TRBJ1-1; 9 nucleotides match TRBD1. This CDR3 contains 14 residues. J lost 5 bases, V lost 7 bases, and 8 bases had no gene match. From germline, CDR1 is ENHRY and CDR2 SYGVKD. The CDR3 DNA is TGTGCCATCAACTACAGGGGGCAATGGACTGAAGCTTTCTTT. This encodes CAINYRGQWTEAFF.

The V call is TRBV6-4, the J call TRBJ1-1; no clear D gene. CDR1 and CDR2 from the germline V gene are MRHNA and SNTAGT. The ends were cut back, 5 bases at V and 5 bases at J, with 12 bases in the middle. This CDR3 spans 13 amino acids. CDR3 region: CASSSNMGTEAFF. The CDR3 DNA sequence: TGTGCCAGCAGTTCGAACATGGGAACTGAAGCTTTCTTT.

Remarks on this clone: The same CDR3 also results from other DNA sequences found in this sample. The chain employs TRBV9 and TRBJ2-3; the D is unclear. CDR1 and CDR2 from the germline V gene are SGDLS and YYNGEE. This CDR3 spans 13 amino acids. The V end was cut by 0 bases, the J end by 1 base, with 3 bases between. The DNA for the CDR3 is TGTGCCAGCAGCGTAGGCGGCACAGATACGCAGTATTTT. Protein sequence: CASSVGGTDTQYF.

The gene calls are TRBV27 and TRBJ2-3; D may be TRBD1 or TRBD2 (5 bases each). The CDR3 is 13 residues long. The germline V and J ends were trimmed by 5 bases and 4 bases, with 10 bases remaining between them. Germline V lookup: CDR1 MNHEY, CDR2 SMNVEV (reference sequence). CDR3 residues: CASSLGVPDTQYF. The CDR3 region has the DNA TGTGCCAGCAGTCTGGGGGTCCCAGATACGCAGTATTTT.

This clone came up a few times. J is TRBJ2-1 and V is TRBV4-1; D not resolved. The CDR3 has 12 amino acids. Germline V gives CDR1 MGHRA, CDR2 YSYEKL. V was trimmed by 0 bases and J by 3 bases, leaving 0 bases between them. The CDR3 loop reads CASSQDYNEQFF. CDR3 DNA: TGCGCCAGCAGCCAAGACTACAATGAGCAGTTCTTC.

In its sample, this clone was seen once. This chain uses TRBV6-5 with TRBJ2-3, with D tentatively TRBD2 (5 bases). The V end was cut by 2 bases, the J end by 2 bases, with 14 bases between. The CDR3 is made up of 16 amino acids. Per the germline V gene, CDR1 is MNHEY and CDR2 is SVGAGI. The CDR3 bases are TGTGCCAGCAGTTACGGGAGTGAAAGACCCACAGATACGCAGTATTTT. This sequence encodes CASSYGSERPTDTQYF.

The gene calls are TRBV27 and TRBJ2-3; 15 nucleotides agree with TRBD2. The CDR3 length is 22 residues. V shed 0 bases and J 0 bases; nucleotides not matched to a gene: 13. The germline CDR1 and CDR2 sequences are MNHEY and SMNVEV (reference sequence). The CDR3 protein is CASSLSWAIGLAGGASTDTQYF. In nucleotides, the CDR3 is TGTGCCAGCAGTTTATCGTGGGCGATCGGACTAGCGGGAGGGGCTAGCACAGATACGCAGTATTTT.

The chain employs TRBV7-9 and TRBJ1-4; D remains ambiguous. The CDR3 covers 16 residues. Trimming removed 1 base from V and 4 bases from J, with 13 bases in between. Germline V lookup: CDR1 SEHNR, CDR2 FQNEAQ (reference sequence). CDR3 coding DNA: TGTGCCAGCAGCTTAGTGTGGACCGCCTTTAATGAAAAACTGTTTTTT. It specifies CASSLVWTAFNEKLFF.

The chain carries TRBV9 and TRBJ1-1, with D perhaps matching TRBD1 (6 bases). Germline CDR1 SGDLS, CDR2 YYNGEE. V was trimmed by 4 bases and J by 3 bases, leaving 16 bases between them. The CDR3 consists of 15 residues. As DNA, the CDR3 is TGTGCCAGCAGCCCCATCTCCCGGGGGCACACTGAAGCTTTCTTT. This codes for CASSPISRGHTEAFF.

This chain links TRBV7-9 with TRBJ2-1, with 7 bases aligning to TRBD1. This CDR3 has 15 residues. CDR1 and CDR2 from the germline V gene are SEHNR and FQNEAQ (reference sequence). V was clipped by 4 bases and J by 6 bases; unmatched bases: 9. The CDR3 reads CASSSRQGSGNEQFF. CDR3 coding DNA: TGTGCCAGCAGCTCCCGACAGGGAAGTGGCAATGAGCAGTTCTTC.